A single sample is the source of the 15 T cell receptor beta chains below, sequenced in a study of T cells in Graves' hyperthyroidism and ophthalmopathy. Researchers amplified the TCR beta CDR3 regions from RNA transcripts. An initial round of RT-PCR targeting the TCR CDR3 relied on the HTBI primer set. TCRdb processed the multiplex PCR reads anew with MiXCR; each CDR3 protein has one entry. The data contain around 700,000 distinct CDR3 sequences, approximately 19% of them seen just once; the ten biggest clones take up around 17%. Source material: blood. All receptors come from a woman in her fifties or sixties with Graves' hyperthyroidism that later progressed to Graves' ophthalmopathy.

This clonotype has a single count. CDR3 residues: CASSVLETGGTEAFF. Here the CDR3 DNA reads TGTGCCAGCAGCGTCCTCGAGACAGGGGGAACTGAAGCTTTCTTT. This chain uses TRBV7-6 with TRBJ1-1; 9 nucleotides line up with TRBD1. The V gene end was trimmed by 5 bases and the J gene end by 5 bases; junction bases not matched to a gene: 9. CDR3 size: 15 residues. Germline CDR1 is SGHVS and CDR2 is FNYEAQ.

The V call is TRBV30, the J call TRBJ1-2; no firm D call. The CDR3 is made up of 13 amino acids. V was clipped by 0 bases and J by 0 bases, with 5 bases between them. Germline V gives CDR1 GTSNPN, CDR2 SVGIG (reference sequence). The CDR3 DNA reads TGTGCCTGGAGTGTAGGAGCTAACTATGGCTACACCTTC. It translates to CAWSVGANYGYTF.

This clonotype was counted ten times or more. The chain links TRBV12-3 or TRBV12-4 to TRBJ2-2; a possible D gene is TRBD2 (5 bases). V lost 6 bases to trimming and J lost 6 bases, with 11 bases between them. CDR3 length: 13 residues. The CDR3 spells CASRRWRSGELFF. The CDR3 nucleotides read TGTGCCAGCAGGAGGTGGAGGTCCGGGGAGCTGTTTTTT.

This clonotype has only a few counts. The chain couples TRBV6-2 or TRBV6-3 to TRBJ2-7; D is undetermined. CDR1 MNHEY and CDR2 SVGEGT come from the germline V gene. The V gene lost 6 bases and the J gene lost 1 base, with 13 bases spanning the gap. CDR3 length: 14 residues. The CDR3: CASRYRTESYEQYF. The CDR3 nucleotides are TGTGCCAGCAGATATCGGACGGAATCCTACGAGCAGTACTTC.

This sequence joins TRBV6-1 and TRBJ1-5; 7 bases agree with TRBD1. The CDR3 contains 14 residues. V gave up 6 bases and J gave up 5 bases; unmatched junction bases: 7. CDR1 and CDR2 from the germline V gene are MNHNS and SASEGT. The CDR3 loop reads CASSETGTHQPQHF. CDR3 DNA sequence: TGTGCCAGCAGCGAGACAGGGACCCATCAGCCCCAGCATTTT.

The chain combines TRBV9 with TRBJ2-1; 10 nucleotides match TRBD2. Germline trimming cut 2 bases from V and 2 bases from J; bases unmatched to any gene: 7. There are 17 residues in the CDR3. Germline V gene lookup returns CDR1 SGDLS and CDR2 YYNGEE. For the CDR3, the DNA is TGTGCCAGCAGCGTCTCGTTACTAGCGGGGCCCTACAATGAGCAGTTCTTC. This translates into CASSVSLLAGPYNEQFF.

Of note for this clonotype: Likely a read error: the CDR3 ends without its conserved phenylalanine or tryptophan. The V gene is TRBV9, the J gene TRBJ2-5, with a possible D match to TRBD2 (7 bases). V lost 3 bases to trimming and J lost 4 bases, with 16 bases between them. Germline loops: CDR1 SGDLS, CDR2 YYNGEE. This CDR3 has 15 residues. CDR3 loop: CASSEGGGGSETQYS. The CDR3 DNA follows: TGTGCCAGCAGCGAGGGCGGCGGGGGCTCAGAGACCCAGTACTCC.

A word on this clonotype: At one end the junction does not follow the germline gene, possibly because of a read error. The rearrangement links TRBV6-1 to TRBJ1-2; tentative D call: TRBD1 (6 bases). The CDR3 covers 12 residues. CDR1 and CDR2 from the germline V gene are MNHNS and SASEGT. The CDR3 protein is CASSPDSYGCTF. The CDR3, as DNA: TGTGCCAGCAGTCCGGACAGCTATGGCTGCACCTTC.

The chain joins TRBV5-1 to TRBJ2-6; D unresolved. CDR3 size: 15 residues. V shed 5 bases and J shed 0 bases, with 9 bases lying between them. Germline CDR1 is SGHRS and CDR2 is YFSETQ. The CDR3 reads CASRIDNSGANVLTF. DNA for the CDR3: TGCGCCAGCAGGATCGACAACTCTGGGGCCAACGTCCTGACTTTC.

This clonotype was recorded many times. This chain uses TRBV12-3 or TRBV12-4 with TRBJ2-1, with 7 bases lining up with TRBD2. The CDR3 consists of 15 residues. V shed 3 bases and J 7 bases; nucleotides not matched to a gene: 9. The CDR3 sequence: CASSFYRGAGNEQFF. The CDR3 nucleotides are TGTGCCAGCAGTTTCTATCGGGGAGCGGGGAATGAGCAGTTCTTC.

The table lists this clonotype with a few counts. In DNA form, the CDR3 reads TGTGCCAGCAGTCGATTACCCAGGGACACTGAAGCTTTCTTT. This sequence encodes CASSRLPRDTEAFF. J is TRBJ1-1 and V is TRBV6-1, with D perhaps TRBD1 (5 bases). The ends were cut back, 5 bases at V and 3 bases at J, with 13 bases in the middle. Germline assignment: CDR1 MNHNS and CDR2 SASEGT. This CDR3 is built from 14 residues.

This clonotype was detected many times. V gene TRBV2 combines with J gene TRBJ1-5, with 7 bases lining up with TRBD1. V lost 7 bases to trimming and J lost 0 bases; unmatched junction nucleotides: 12. The CDR3 is 17 amino acids. Germline V gene lookup returns CDR1 SNHLY and CDR2 FYNNEI. CDR3 DNA sequence: TGTGCCAGCACACCCTACCAGGGGGGAATTAGCAATCAGCCCCAGCATTTT. This gives the protein CASTPYQGGISNQPQHF.

This clonotype was seen ten or more times. This rearrangement joins TRBV3-1 to TRBJ2-5; D unresolved. Germline V lookup: CDR1 LGHDT, CDR2 YNNKEL (reference sequence). The CDR3 runs 12 residues. Trimming cost V 3 bases and J 4 bases, with 6 bases left between them. The CDR3 sequence: CASSQRRETQYF. Here the CDR3 DNA reads TGTGCCAGCAGCCAGAGACGAGAGACCCAGTACTTC.

This clonotype has a handful of counts. The V gene is TRBV12-3 or TRBV12-4, the J gene TRBJ1-6, with D hard to call. This CDR3 has 14 residues. Trimming pared 7 bases from V and 10 bases from J, leaving 17 bases between. Written as DNA, the CDR3 is TGTGCCAGCACGAACCCCGAGGCGGTATCACCCCTCCACTTT. Residues: CASTNPEAVSPLHF.

This clonotype was counted at least ten times. A read error may produce the germline difference seen at one junction end. The chain recombines TRBV5-1 with TRBJ1-2; maybe TRBD1 (6 bases). The CDR3 covers 14 residues. Germline lookup yields CDR1 SGHRS and CDR2 YFSETQ. The CDR3 loop is CASSLTGTNYGYTF. The CDR3 DNA reads TGTGCCAGCAGCCTTACAGGGACTAACTATGGCTACACCTTC.